These T cell receptor beta chains were read from a single sample in a study of radiotherapy plus CTLA-4 blockade in lung cancer. Data came from immunoSEQ multiplex PCR; TCRdb stores just in-frame clones and leaves some out. Of about 59,000 clones in the sample, about 70% are singletons; the top ten hold about 8.9%. Sequences were derived from peripheral blood, sampled from a patient treated with radiotherapy plus ipilimumab. The receptors were sampled from a human donor with non-small cell lung cancer whose response to radiotherapy plus ipilimumab could not be evaluated. CDR3s leave out the opening cysteine and the closing phenylalanine or tryptophan. The order of the fields is clone size, CDR3 length, J gene, V gene, CDR3 protein. The listing skips clone size in some rows; elsewhere it reads once, few, many or a size class.

abundance: .; len: 13; j_gene: TRBJ2-7; v_gene: TRBV5-6; CDR3aa: ASSLFSGGGYEQY
abundance: .; len: 13; j_gene: TRBJ1-1; v_gene: TRBV2; CDR3aa: ASSDLGGGSTEAF
abundance: .; len: 12; j_gene: TRBJ1-3; v_gene: TRBV6-6; CDR3aa: ATGGGTSGNTIY
abundance: .; len: 14; j_gene: TRBJ2-3; v_gene: TRBV5-1; CDR3aa: ASSLARLAGTDTQY
abundance: .; len: 14; j_gene: TRBJ2-7; v_gene: TRBV10-2; CDR3aa: ASSESGRAPTYEQY
abundance: .; len: 11; j_gene: TRBJ2-3; v_gene: TRBV7-2; CDR3aa: ASSTSRGDTQY
abundance: .; len: 10; j_gene: TRBJ2-1; v_gene: TRBV5-1; CDR3aa: ASSLREDEQF
abundance: few; len: 14; j_gene: TRBJ2-5; v_gene: TRBV2; CDR3aa: ASSVQDNMYQETQY
abundance: .; len: 18; j_gene: TRBJ2-2; v_gene: TRBV5-1; CDR3aa: ASSSLWARGGHNASWELF
abundance: few; len: 12; j_gene: TRBJ2-2; v_gene: TRBV27; CDR3aa: ASTTTANTGELF
abundance: .; len: 12; j_gene: TRBJ1-2; v_gene: TRBV2; CDR3aa: ATHTTGARYGYT
abundance: .; len: 13; j_gene: TRBJ2-3; v_gene: TRBV13; CDR3aa: ASSPGQLLTDTQY
abundance: .; len: 10; j_gene: .; v_gene: TRBV30; CDR3aa: AWSSRYYEQY
abundance: few; len: 13; j_gene: TRBJ2-2; v_gene: TRBV7-2; CDR3aa: ASSLRDRGTGELF
abundance: .; len: 14; j_gene: TRBJ1-4; v_gene: TRBV6-5; CDR3aa: ASSYSTTVPNEKLF
abundance: few; len: 12; j_gene: TRBJ1-6; v_gene: TRBV2; CDR3aa: ASSEATVNSPLH
abundance: once; len: 13; j_gene: TRBJ2-1; v_gene: TRBV12-5; CDR3aa: ASGPGQGADNEQF
abundance: .; len: 13; j_gene: TRBJ2-7; v_gene: TRBV7-6; CDR3aa: ASSQNVGEAYEQY
abundance: once; len: 12; j_gene: TRBJ2-7; v_gene: TRBV6-5; CDR3aa: ASSPGTRGYEQY
abundance: .; len: 14; j_gene: TRBJ2-5; v_gene: TRBV15; CDR3aa: ATSRDLGQGEETQY
abundance: .; len: 12; j_gene: TRBJ2-7; v_gene: TRBV10-3; CDR3aa: AIRSGTDSYEQY
abundance: few; len: 13; j_gene: TRBJ2-1; v_gene: TRBV7-3; CDR3aa: ASSLGTGGRNEQF
abundance: .; len: 12; j_gene: TRBJ1-2; v_gene: TRBV7-2; CDR3aa: ASSPFRVDYGYT
abundance: .; len: 9; j_gene: TRBJ2-2; v_gene: TRBV19; CDR3aa: ASSFTGELF
abundance: .; len: 12; j_gene: TRBJ1-2; v_gene: TRBV30; CDR3aa: AWSIPRHSDGYT
abundance: .; len: 12; j_gene: TRBJ2-7; v_gene: TRBV6-1; CDR3aa: ASSRTGVGGEQY
abundance: .; len: 14; j_gene: TRBJ2-7; v_gene: TRBV7-2; CDR3aa: ASSLSLAGVPYEQY
abundance: .; len: 12; j_gene: TRBJ1-1; v_gene: TRBV5-1; CDR3aa: ASSPQGVNTEAF
abundance: .; len: 12; j_gene: .; v_gene: TRBV29-1; CDR3aa: SVAARGGNYEQY
abundance: few; len: 9; j_gene: TRBJ1-2; v_gene: TRBV29-1; CDR3aa: SVPGQGGYT
abundance: .; len: 12; j_gene: TRBJ1-1; v_gene: TRBV6-1; CDR3aa: ASSPRPLTTEAF
abundance: .; len: 14; j_gene: TRBJ1-1; v_gene: TRBV5-1; CDR3aa: ASSSLTGGGDTEAF
abundance: .; len: 13; j_gene: TRBJ2-1; v_gene: TRBV9; CDR3aa: ASSVGLAGGNEQF
abundance: .; len: 12; j_gene: TRBJ2-7; v_gene: TRBV6-5; CDR3aa: ASSSPGKSYEQY
abundance: .; len: 11; j_gene: TRBJ1-2; v_gene: TRBV2; CDR3aa: ASSEGTEGRYT
abundance: .; len: 14; j_gene: TRBJ2-1; v_gene: TRBV6-5; CDR3aa: ASSFNSGSSHNEQF
abundance: .; len: 12; j_gene: TRBJ2-7; v_gene: TRBV5-1; CDR3aa: ASSSWDRVDEQY
abundance: .; len: 14; j_gene: TRBJ2-7; v_gene: TRBV5-3; CDR3aa: ARSSPRGPENYEQY
abundance: .; len: 11; j_gene: TRBJ2-2; v_gene: TRBV6-4; CDR3aa: ASSPTREGELF
abundance: once; len: 12; j_gene: TRBJ2-3; v_gene: TRBV5-1; CDR3aa: ASSSGQGKDTQY